The clone carrying this T cell receptor (beta chain) occurred many times. Its specificity is not known. The sample originates from a study of T cell repertoires in cytomegalovirus infection. In the study overall: Through public TCR beta signatures, both CMV infection and matching HLA type were indicated. Study-level points and caveats: The study identified carriers of CMV plus the relevant HLA from cumulative public TCR beta family frequency. The ex vivo response was dominated by HLA-C-restricted CMV-specific TCR beta clonotypes.

The CDR3 totals 15 residues. V gave up 3 bases and J gave up 0 bases, with 11 bases separating them. Germline-derived CDR1 and CDR2 are LNHDA and SQIVND (reference sequence). TCRdb reprocessed the reads with MiXCR, giving one entry per CDR3 protein. This table has around 140,000 distinct CDR3 sequences, under 8% appearing once. The sample comprised PBMCs. The V and J genes are TRBV19 and TRBJ1-1; no firm D call. This TCR was recovered from a human donor in good health (CMV status not recorded). Some clones in this sample may be carry-over from other donors' samples. CDR3 sequence reads: CASSMIRAVNTEAFF. The DNA for the CDR3 is TGTGCCAGTAGTATGATTCGGGCAGTGAACACTGAAGCTTTCTTT. Variable domain in full (rest from reference TRBV19 and TRBJ1-1): DGGITQSPKYLFRKEGQNVTLSCEQNLNHDAMYWYRQDPGQGLRLIYYSQIVNDFQKGDIAEGYSVSREKKESFPLTVTSAQKNPTAFYLCASSMIRAVNTEAFFGQGTRLTVV.